The clone carrying this T cell receptor (beta chain) appeared a single time. Its antigen is undetermined. In replicate PCRs of sorted subsets, roughly 200 ng DNA, about 30,000 T cell genomes, was used. The repertoire was sequenced with immunoSEQ multiplex PCR; TCRdb's copy has only in-frame clones and lacks some. The sample carries around 700,000 clones, around 72% recorded once. Germline CDR1 SGHRS, CDR2 YFSETQ. The germline V and J ends were trimmed by 0 bases and 2 bases, with 8 bases remaining between them. The CDR3 sequence is 14 residues long. This specimen comes from a study of shared clonotypes between healthy human individuals. Regarding the study as a whole: Generation probabilities were higher for clonotypes shared across all four sorted-subset donors than for unshared ones. Naive CD4 clonotype sharing across several donors was approximately 5%.

Donors had no recently reported acute infections or vaccinations and were HIV-negative. The source material was memory CD4+ T cells sorted from blood. The subset denotes: CD45RA-negative fraction. The source is a woman aged 30 to 39 in good health. The chain employs TRBV5-1 and TRBJ1-1; no clear D gene. The CDR3 nucleotides read TGCGCCAGCAGCTTGGGGGATGGTAACACTGAAGCTTTCTTT. Its protein product is CASSLGDGNTEAFF.